These T cell receptor beta chains were read from a single sample in a study of shared clonotypes between healthy human individuals. Repertoires were generated with immunoSEQ multiplex PCR, while TCRdb's copy carries only in-frame clones and drops some. The table records hundreds of thousands of clones, just over 95% of them present only once. The specimen was naive CD8+ T cells sorted from blood. The receptors were sampled from a man aged 25-45 years in good health. Each CDR3 is given with its conserved first and last residue. Rows give clone size only sometimes, using once, few, many, or a class for an expanded clone.

14	.	TRBV12-5	TRBJ2-7	CASGVGTGSHEQYF
15	.	TRBV7-9	TRBJ2-1	CASSDGRMSYNEQFF
12	.	TRBV2	TRBJ2-7	CAQRVEPYEQYF
18	.	TRBV11-2	TRBJ1-3	CASSLDFFEGAPGNTIYF
14	.	TRBV18	TRBJ2-7	CASSPEGQWGEQYF
15	few	TRBV9	TRBJ2-7	CASSVDGSGFYEQYF
13	.	TRBV27	TRBJ2-7	CASSRTASYEQYF
13	.	TRBV9	TRBJ2-7	CASSVEEGYEQYF
13	few	TRBV6-4	TRBJ2-1	CASSEEDRNEQFF
18	.	TRBV9	TRBJ1-2	CASSVGRVMGTMGYGYTF
13	.	TRBV29-1	TRBJ1-5	CSVRGAQGQPQHF
11	.	TRBV2	TRBJ1-1	CAMDRASEAFF
14	.	TRBV7-9	TRBJ2-1	CASSLVRSANEQFF
14	.	TRBV6-4	TRBJ2-7	CASSPSAGSYEQYF
16	.	TRBV7-8	TRBJ2-7	CASSLVSPSGSYEQYF
14	.	TRBV28	TRBJ2-7	CASSLRPPGSEQYF
13	.	TRBV7-2	TRBJ2-7	CASSLLWDYEQYF
17	.	TRBV4-1	TRBJ2-7	CASSQEGASGRVREQYF
13	.	TRBV6-5	TRBJ1-2	CASSLQGRAGYTF
10	.	TRBV27	TRBJ2-7	CASGREGQYF
16	.	TRBV7-8	TRBJ2-5	CASSLSGTGERETQYF
15	.	TRBV9	TRBJ1-1	CASSVSGTGHTEAFF
15	.	TRBV7-8	TRBJ2-3	CASSSRAASTDTQYF
14	.	TRBV10-3	TRBJ2-7	CAISESPPGSEQYF
15	.	TRBV7-3	TRBJ2-2	CASSLESGHTGELFF
14	.	TRBV27	TRBJ2-2	CASSLGPNTGELFF
16	.	TRBV21-1	TRBJ1-2	CASSKAQSPWGYGYTF
13	.	TRBV11-3	TRBJ2-7	CASSLLASYEQYF
13	.	TRBV7-9	TRBJ2-5	CASSLSYQETQYF
14	.	TRBV28	TRBJ2-7	CASSPLTGSYEQYF
15	.	TRBV7-2	TRBJ2-1	CASSLWPSGKNEQFF
14	once	TRBV18	TRBJ2-2	CASSLDFTSGELFF
16	.	TRBV7-6	TRBJ2-2	CASSFSLAVNTGELFF
18	.	TRBV2	TRBJ2-1	CASSEQAGTLPSYNEQFF
14	once	TRBV4-1	TRBJ2-7	CASSQKEPSYEQYF
15	.	TRBV11-2	TRBJ1-4	CASRKTAMSNEKLFF
15	.	TRBV5-5	TRBJ2-3	CASSSGQADSDTQYF
15	.	TRBV25-1	TRBJ2-5	CASSKYSAGEETQYF
15	.	TRBV4-3	TRBJ2-1	CASSQGSGSYNEQFF
16	.	TRBV10-3	TRBJ2-6	CASVGQGAPGANVLTF
16	.	TRBV5-1	TRBJ2-2	CASSPLARPNTGELFF
15	.	TRBV2	TRBJ2-1	CTAATRLAGENEQFF
15	.	TRBV2	TRBJ1-5	CASTFYAGGNQPQHF
15	.	TRBV28	TRBJ2-1	CASSLSGRPYNEQFF
13	.	TRBV6-5	TRBJ1-1	CASSYSKATEAFF
16	.	TRBV9	TRBJ1-3	CASSATGGLSGNTIYF
14	once	TRBV7-8	TRBJ2-3	CASSPRRNTDTQYF
15	.	TRBV4-2	TRBJ2-7	CASSQELAAAYEQYF
16	.	TRBV5-5	TRBJ2-2	CASSQERSRGIGELFF